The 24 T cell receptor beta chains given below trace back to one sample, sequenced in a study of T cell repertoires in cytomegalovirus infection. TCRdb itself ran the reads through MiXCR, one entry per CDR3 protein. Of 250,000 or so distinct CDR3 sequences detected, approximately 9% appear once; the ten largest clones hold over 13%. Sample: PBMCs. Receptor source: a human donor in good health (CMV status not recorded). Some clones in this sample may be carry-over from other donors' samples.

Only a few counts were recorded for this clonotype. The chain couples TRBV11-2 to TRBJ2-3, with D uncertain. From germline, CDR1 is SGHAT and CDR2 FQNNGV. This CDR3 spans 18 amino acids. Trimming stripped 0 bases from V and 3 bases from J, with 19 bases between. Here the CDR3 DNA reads TGTGCCAGCAGCTTAGAGGGGTTCCCACCCCAACCTACAGATACGCAGTATTTT. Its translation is CASSLEGFPPQPTDTQYF.

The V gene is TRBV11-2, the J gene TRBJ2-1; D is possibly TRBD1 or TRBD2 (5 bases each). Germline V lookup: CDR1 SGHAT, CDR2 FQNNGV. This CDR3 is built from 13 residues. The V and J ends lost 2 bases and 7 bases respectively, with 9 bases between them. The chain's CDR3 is CASSLIWGNEQFF. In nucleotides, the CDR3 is TGTGCCAGCAGCTTAATTTGGGGGAATGAGCAGTTCTTC.

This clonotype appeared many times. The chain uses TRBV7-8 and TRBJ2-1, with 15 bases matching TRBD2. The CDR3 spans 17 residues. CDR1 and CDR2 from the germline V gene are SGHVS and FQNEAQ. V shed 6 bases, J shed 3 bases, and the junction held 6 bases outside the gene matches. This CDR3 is CASSWTSGGGYYNEQFF. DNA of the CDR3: TGTGCCAGCAGTTGGACTAGCGGGGGGGGCTACTACAATGAGCAGTTCTTC.

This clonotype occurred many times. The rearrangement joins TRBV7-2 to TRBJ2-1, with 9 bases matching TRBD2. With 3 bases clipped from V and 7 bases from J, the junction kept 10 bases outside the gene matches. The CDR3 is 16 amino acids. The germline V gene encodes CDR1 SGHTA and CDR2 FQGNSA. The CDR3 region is CASSFGGGRAGNEQFF. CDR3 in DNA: TGTGCCAGCAGCTTCGGCGGCGGGAGGGCCGGAAATGAGCAGTTCTTC. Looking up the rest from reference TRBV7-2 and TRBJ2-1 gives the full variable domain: GAGVSQSPSNKVTEKGKDVELRCDPISGHTALYWYRQSLGQGLEFLIYFQGNSAPDKSGLPSDRFSAERTGGSVSTLTIQRTQQEDSAVYLCASSFGGGRAGNEQFFGPGTRLTVL.

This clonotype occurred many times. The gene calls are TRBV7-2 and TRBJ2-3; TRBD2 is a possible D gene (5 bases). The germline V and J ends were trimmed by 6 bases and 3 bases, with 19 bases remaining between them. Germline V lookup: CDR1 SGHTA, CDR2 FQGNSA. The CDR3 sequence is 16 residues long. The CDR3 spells CASRATPFRRTDTQYF. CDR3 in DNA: TGTGCCAGCAGGGCCACACCGTTCCGGAGGACAGATACGCAGTATTTT. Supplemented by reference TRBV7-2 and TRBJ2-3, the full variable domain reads GAGVSQSPSNKVTEKGKDVELRCDPISGHTALYWYRQSLGQGLEFLIYFQGNSAPDKSGLPSDRFSAERTGGSVSTLTIQRTQQEDSAVYLCASRATPFRRTDTQYFGPGTRLTVL.

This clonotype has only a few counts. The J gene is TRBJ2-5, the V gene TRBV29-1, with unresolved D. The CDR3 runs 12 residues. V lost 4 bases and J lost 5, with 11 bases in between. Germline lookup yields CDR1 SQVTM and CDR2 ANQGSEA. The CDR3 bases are TGCAGCGTTGTCAGTGCTGGGGAGACCCAGTACTTC. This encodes CSVVSAGETQYF.

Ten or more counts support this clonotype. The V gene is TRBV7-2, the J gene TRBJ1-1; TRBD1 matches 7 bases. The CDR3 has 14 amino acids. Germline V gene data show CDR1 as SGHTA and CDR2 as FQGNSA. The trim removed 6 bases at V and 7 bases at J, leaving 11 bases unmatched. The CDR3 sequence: CASRGQLQISEAFF. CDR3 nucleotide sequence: TGTGCCAGCAGGGGACAGCTCCAGATCAGTGAAGCTTTCTTT.

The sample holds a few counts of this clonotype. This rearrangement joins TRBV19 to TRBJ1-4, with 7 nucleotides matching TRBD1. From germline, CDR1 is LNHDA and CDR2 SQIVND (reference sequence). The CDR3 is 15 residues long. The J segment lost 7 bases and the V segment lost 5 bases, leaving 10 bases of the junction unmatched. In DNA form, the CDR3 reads TGTGCCAGTAGTCCCCGACAGGGTTCAGGTGAAAAACTGTTTTTT. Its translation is CASSPRQGSGEKLFF.

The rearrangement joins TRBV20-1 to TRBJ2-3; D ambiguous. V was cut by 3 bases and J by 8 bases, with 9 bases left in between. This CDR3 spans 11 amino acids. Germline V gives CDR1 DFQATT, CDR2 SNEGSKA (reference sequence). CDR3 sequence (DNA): TGCAGTGCTAGGGGCCCAGGTACGCAGTATTTT. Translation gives CSARGPGTQYF.

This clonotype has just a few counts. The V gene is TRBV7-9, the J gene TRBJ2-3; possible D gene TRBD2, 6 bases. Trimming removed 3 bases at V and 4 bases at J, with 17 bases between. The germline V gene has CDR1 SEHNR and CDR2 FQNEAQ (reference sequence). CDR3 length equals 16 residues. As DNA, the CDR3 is TGTGCCAGCAGCTTCCCCCTGGGGGGTTCCGCAGATACGCAGTATTTT. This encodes CASSFPLGGSADTQYF.

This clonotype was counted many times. This CDR3 reads CASSHGTALMREKLFF. The DNA for the CDR3 is TGCGCCAGCAGCCACGGGACCGCCTTAATGAGGGAAAAACTGTTTTTT. The chain uses TRBV4-1 and TRBJ1-4; a possible D gene is TRBD1 (5 bases). The length of the CDR3 is 16 residues. Germline V lookup: CDR1 MGHRA, CDR2 YSYEKL. V gave up 3 bases and J gave up 8 bases, with 19 bases separating them.

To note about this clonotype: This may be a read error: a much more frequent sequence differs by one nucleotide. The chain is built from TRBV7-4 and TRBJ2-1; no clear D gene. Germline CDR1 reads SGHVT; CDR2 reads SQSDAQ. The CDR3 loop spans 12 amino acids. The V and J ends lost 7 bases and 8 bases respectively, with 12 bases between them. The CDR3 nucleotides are TGTGCCAGCACCTCAGTGAGTTATGAGCAGTTCTTC. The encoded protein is CASTSVSYEQFF. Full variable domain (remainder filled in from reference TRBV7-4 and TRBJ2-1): GAGVSQSPRYKVAKRGRDVALRCDSISGHVTLYWYRQTLGQGSEVLTYSQSDAQRDKSGRPSGRFSAERPERSVSTLKIQRTEQGDSAVYLCASTSVSYEQFFGPGTRLTVL.

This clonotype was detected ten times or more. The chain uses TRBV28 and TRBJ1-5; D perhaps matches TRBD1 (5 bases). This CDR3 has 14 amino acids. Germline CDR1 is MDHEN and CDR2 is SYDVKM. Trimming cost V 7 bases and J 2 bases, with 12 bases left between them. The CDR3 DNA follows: TGTGCCAGCAAGGGGTTAGGTGGCAATCAGCCCCAGCATTTT. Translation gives CASKGLGGNQPQHF.

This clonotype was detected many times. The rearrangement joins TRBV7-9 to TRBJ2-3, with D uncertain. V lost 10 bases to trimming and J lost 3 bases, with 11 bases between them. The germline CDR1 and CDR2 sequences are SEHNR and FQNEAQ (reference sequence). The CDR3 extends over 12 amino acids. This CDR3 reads CATGWGTDTQYF. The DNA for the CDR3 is TGTGCCACCGGGTGGGGAACAGATACGCAGTATTTT.

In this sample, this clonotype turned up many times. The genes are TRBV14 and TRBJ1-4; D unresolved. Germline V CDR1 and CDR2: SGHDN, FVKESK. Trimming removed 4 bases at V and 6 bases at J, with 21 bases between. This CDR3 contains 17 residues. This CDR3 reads CASSPRSGRLEYEKLFF. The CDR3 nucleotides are TGTGCCAGCAGCCCCCGATCAGGCAGGCTAGAGTATGAAAAACTGTTTTTT. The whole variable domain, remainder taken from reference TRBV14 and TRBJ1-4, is EAGVTQFPSHSVIEKGQTVTLRCDPISGHDNLYWYRRVMGKEIKFLLHFVKESKQDESGMPNNRFLAERTGGTYSTLKVQPAELEDSGVYFCASSPRSGRLEYEKLFFGSGTQLSVL.

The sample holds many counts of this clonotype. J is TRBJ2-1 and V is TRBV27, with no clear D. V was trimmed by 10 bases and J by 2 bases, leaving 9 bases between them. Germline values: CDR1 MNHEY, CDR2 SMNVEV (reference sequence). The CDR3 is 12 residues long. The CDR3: CATGRPYNEQFF. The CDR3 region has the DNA TGTGCCACTGGCCGCCCCTACAATGAGCAGTTCTTC.

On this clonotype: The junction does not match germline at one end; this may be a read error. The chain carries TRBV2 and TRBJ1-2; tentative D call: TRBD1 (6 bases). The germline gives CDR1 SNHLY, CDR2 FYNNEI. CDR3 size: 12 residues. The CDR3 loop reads CARSDRQGGYTF. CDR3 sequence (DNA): TGTGCCAGAAGTGACAGGCAGGGAGGCTACACCTTC.

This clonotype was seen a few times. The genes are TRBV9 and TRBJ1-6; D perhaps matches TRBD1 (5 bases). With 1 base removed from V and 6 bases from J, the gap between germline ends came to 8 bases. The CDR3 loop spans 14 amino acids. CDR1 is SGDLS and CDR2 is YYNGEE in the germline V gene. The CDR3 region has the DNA TGTGCCAGCAGCGTAAGGACAACTAATTCACCCCTCCACTTT. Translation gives CASSVRTTNSPLHF.

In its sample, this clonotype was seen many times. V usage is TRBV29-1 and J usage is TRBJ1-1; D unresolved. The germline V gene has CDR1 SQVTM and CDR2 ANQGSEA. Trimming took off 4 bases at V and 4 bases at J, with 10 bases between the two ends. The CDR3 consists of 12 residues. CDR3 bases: TGCAGCGTTGGGATTGGTGGCACTGAAGCTTTCTTT. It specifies CSVGIGGTEAFF.

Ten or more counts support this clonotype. CDR3 region: CASSTWTGVGYGYTF. DNA of the CDR3: TGTGCCAGCAGCACCTGGACAGGGGTGGGCTATGGCTACACCTTC. V and J are TRBV7-4 and TRBJ1-2, with TRBD1 matching 9 bases. J gave up 4 bases and V 5 bases, and 8 bases lay outside the gene matches. The CDR3 has 15 amino acids. Germline V lookup: CDR1 SGHVT, CDR2 SQSDAQ.

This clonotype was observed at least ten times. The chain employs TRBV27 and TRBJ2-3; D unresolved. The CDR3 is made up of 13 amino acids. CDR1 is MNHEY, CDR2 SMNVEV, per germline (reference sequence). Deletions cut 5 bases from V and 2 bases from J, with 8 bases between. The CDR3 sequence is CASSGWATDTQYF. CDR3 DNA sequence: TGTGCCAGCAGTGGGTGGGCCACAGATACGCAGTATTTT.

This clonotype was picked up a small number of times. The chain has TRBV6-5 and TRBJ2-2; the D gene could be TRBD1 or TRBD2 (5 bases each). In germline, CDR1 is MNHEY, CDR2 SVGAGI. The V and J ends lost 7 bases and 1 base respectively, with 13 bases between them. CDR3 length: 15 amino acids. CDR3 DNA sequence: TGTGCCAGCACCCTTAGAGGGGAGAACACCGGGGAGCTGTTTTTT. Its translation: CASTLRGENTGELFF.

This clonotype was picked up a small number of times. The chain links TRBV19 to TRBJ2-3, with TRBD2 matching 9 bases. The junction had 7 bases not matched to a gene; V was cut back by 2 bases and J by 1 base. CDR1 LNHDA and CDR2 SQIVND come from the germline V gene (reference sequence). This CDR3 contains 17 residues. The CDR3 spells CASSIQVGGGGTDTQYF. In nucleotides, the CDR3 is TGTGCCAGTAGTATACAGGTTGGCGGGGGGGGCACAGATACGCAGTATTTT.

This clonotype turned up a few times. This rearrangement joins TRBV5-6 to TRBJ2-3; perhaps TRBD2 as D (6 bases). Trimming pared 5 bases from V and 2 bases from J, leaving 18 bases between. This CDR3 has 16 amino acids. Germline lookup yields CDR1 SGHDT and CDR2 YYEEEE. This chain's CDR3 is CASRVIGGAYTDTQYF. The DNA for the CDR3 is TGTGCCAGCAGGGTTATTGGCGGGGCTTACACAGATACGCAGTATTTT.